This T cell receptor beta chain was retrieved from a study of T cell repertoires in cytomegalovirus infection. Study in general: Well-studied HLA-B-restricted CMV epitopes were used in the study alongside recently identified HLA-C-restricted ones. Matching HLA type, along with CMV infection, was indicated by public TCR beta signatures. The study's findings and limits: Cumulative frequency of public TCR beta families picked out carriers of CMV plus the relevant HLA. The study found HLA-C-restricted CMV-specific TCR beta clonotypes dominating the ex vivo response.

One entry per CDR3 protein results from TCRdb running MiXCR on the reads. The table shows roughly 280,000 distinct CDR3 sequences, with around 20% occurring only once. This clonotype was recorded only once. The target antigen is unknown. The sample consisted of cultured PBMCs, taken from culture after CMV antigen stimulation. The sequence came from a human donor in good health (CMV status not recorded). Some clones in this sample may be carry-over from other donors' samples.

CDR3 region: CATSWGTSTDTQYF. CDR3 bases: TGTGCCACGTCCTGGGGAACTAGCACAGATACGCAGTATTTT. This sequence joins TRBV2 and TRBJ2-3; D gene ambiguous. This CDR3 is built from 14 residues. CDR1 is SNHLY and CDR2 is FYNNEI in the germline V gene. With 10 bases removed from V and 0 bases from J, the gap between germline ends came to 14 bases.